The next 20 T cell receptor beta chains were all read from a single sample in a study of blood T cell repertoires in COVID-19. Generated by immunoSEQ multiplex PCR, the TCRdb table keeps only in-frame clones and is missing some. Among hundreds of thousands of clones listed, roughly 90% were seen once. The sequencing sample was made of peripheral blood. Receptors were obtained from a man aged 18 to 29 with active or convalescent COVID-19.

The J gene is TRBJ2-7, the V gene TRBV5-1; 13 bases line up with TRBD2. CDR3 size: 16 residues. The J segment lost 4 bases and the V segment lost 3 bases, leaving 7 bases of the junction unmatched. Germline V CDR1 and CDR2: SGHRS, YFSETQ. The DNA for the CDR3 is TGCGCCAGCAGCTCGGGACTAGCGGGAAACCATTACGAGCAGTACTTC. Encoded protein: CASSSGLAGNHYEQYF.

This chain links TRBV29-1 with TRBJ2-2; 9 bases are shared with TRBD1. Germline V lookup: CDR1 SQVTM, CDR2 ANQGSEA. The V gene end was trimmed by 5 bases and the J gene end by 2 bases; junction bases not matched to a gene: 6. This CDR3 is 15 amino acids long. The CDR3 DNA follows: TGCAGCGTTCTTGACAGGGGGACTAACACCGGGGAGCTGTTTTTT. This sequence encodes CSVLDRGTNTGELFF.

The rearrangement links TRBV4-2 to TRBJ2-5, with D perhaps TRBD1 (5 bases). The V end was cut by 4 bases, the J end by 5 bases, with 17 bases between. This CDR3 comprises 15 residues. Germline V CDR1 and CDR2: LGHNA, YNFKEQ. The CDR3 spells CASSRRADTRETQYF. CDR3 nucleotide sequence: TGTGCCAGCAGCCGCCGGGCGGACACCAGGGAGACCCAGTACTTC.

CDR3 protein: CASSAGTTRQETQYF. In DNA form, the CDR3 reads TGTGCCAGCAGCGCTGGGACTACCCGCCAAGAGACCCAGTACTTC. This chain connects TRBV9 to TRBJ2-5, with 7 bases aligning to TRBD2. Losses at the gene ends were 3 bases for V and 1 base for J; bases not matched to a gene: 6. In germline, CDR1 is SGDLS, CDR2 YYNGEE. The CDR3 sequence is 15 residues long.

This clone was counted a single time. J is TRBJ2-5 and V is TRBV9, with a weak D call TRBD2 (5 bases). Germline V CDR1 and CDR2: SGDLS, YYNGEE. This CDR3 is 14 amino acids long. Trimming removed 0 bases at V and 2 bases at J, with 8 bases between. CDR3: CASSVVSGQETQYF. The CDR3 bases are TGTGCCAGCAGCGTAGTGTCGGGGCAAGAGACCCAGTACTTC.

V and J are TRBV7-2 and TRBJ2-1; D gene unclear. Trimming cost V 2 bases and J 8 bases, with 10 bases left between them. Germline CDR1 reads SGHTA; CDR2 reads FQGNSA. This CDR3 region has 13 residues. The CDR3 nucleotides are TGTGCCAGCAGCTTAACATTTATCGATGAGCAGTTCTTC. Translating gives CASSLTFIDEQFF.

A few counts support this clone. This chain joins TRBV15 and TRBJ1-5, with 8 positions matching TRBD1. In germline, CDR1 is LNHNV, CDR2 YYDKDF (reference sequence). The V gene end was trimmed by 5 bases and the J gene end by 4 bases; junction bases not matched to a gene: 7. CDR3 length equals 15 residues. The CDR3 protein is CATSAPDRANQPQHF. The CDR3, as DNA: TGTGCCACCAGCGCCCCGGACAGGGCGAATCAGCCCCAGCATTTT.

The CDR3 loop is CASSLDPSLSYIYEQYF. Here the CDR3 DNA reads TGTGCCAGCAGCTTAGATCCTTCACTGAGTTATATCTACGAGCAGTACTTC. The V gene is TRBV7-8, the J gene TRBJ2-7; D gene uncertain. The CDR3 has 17 amino acids. Per germline, CDR1 SGHVS and CDR2 FQNEAQ. V lost 1 base to trimming and J lost 3 bases, with 19 bases between them.

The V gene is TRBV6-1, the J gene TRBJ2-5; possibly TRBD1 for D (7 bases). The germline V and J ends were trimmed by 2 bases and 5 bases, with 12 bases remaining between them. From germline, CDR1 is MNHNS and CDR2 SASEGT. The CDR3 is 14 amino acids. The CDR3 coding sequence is TGTGCCAGCAGTGAACAGACAGGGAGGGAGACCCAGTACTTC. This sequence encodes CASSEQTGRETQYF.

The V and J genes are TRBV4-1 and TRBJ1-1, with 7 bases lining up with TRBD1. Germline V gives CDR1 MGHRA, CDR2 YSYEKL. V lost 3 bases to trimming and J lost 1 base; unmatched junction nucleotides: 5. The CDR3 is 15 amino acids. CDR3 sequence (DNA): TGCGCCAGCAGCCAGACAGGGACTGCGAACACTGAAGCTTTCTTT. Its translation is CASSQTGTANTEAFF.

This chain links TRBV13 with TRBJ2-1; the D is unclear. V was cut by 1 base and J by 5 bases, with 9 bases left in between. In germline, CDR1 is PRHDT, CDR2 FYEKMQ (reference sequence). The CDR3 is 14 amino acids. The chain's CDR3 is CASSLVPYDNEQFF. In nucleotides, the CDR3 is TGTGCCAGCAGCTTAGTCCCTTATGACAATGAGCAGTTCTTC.

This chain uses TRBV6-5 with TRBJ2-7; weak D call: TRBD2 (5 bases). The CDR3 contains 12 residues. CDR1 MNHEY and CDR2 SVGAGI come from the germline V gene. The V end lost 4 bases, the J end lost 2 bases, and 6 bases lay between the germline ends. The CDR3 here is CASSSGTYEQYF. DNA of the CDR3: TGTGCCAGCAGTTCCGGGACCTACGAGCAGTACTTC.

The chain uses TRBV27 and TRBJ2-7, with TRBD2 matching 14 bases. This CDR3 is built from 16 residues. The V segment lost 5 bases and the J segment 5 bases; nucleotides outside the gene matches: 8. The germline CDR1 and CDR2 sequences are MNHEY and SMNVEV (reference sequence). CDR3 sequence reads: CASSPTQTSGGDEQYF. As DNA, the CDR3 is TGTGCCAGCAGTCCAACCCAGACTAGCGGGGGGGACGAGCAGTACTTC.

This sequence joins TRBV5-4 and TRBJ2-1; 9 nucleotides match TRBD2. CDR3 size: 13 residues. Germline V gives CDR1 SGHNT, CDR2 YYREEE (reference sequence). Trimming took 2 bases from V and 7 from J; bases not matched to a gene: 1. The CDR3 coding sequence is TGTGCCAGCAGCTTAAGCGGGGGGAATGAGCAGTTCTTC. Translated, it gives CASSLSGGNEQFF.

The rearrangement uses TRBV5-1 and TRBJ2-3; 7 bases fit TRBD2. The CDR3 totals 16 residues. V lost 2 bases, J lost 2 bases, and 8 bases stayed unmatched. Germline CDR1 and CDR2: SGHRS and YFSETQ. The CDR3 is CASSFTSESSTDTQYF. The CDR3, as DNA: TGCGCCAGCAGCTTCACTAGCGAATCTTCCACAGATACGCAGTATTTT.

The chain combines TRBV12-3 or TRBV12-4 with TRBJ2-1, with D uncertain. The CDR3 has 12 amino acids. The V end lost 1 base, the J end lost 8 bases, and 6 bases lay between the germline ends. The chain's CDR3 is CASSLGPYEQFF. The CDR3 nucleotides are TGTGCCAGCAGTTTAGGGCCCTATGAGCAGTTCTTC.

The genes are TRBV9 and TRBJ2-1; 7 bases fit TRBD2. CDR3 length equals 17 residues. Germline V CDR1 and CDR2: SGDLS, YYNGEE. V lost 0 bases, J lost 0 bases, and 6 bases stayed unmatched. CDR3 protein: CASSVGSGVSSYNEQFF. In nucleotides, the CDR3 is TGTGCCAGCAGCGTAGGAAGCGGGGTCAGCTCCTACAATGAGCAGTTCTTC.

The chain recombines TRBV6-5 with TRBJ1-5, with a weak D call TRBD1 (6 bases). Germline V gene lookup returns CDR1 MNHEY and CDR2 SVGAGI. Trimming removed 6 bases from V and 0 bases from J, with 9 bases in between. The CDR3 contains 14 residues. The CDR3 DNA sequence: TGTGCCAGCAGGGACAGTGATAGCAATCAGCCCCAGCATTTT. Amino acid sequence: CASRDSDSNQPQHF.

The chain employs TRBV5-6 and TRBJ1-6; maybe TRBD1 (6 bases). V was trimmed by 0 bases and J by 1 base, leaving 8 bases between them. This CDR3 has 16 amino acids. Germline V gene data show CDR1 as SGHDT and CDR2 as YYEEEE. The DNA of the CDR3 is TGTGCCAGCAGCTTGGGAGGGGGATCCTATAATTCACCCCTCCACTTT. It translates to CASSLGGGSYNSPLHF. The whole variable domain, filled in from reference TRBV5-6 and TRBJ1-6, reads DAGVTQSPTHLIKTRGQQVTLRCSPKSGHDTVSWYQQALGQGPQFIFQYYEEEERQRGNFPDRFSGHQFPNYSSELNVNALLLGDSALYLCASSLGGGSYNSPLHFGNGTRLTVT.

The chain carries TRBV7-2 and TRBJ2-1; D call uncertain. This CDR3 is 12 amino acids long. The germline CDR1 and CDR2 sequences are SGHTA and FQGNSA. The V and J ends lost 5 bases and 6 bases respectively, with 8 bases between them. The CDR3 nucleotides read TGTGCCAGCAGCACGTCGGTCAATGAGCAGTTCTTC. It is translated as CASSTSVNEQFF.